This T cell receptor (beta chain) was identified in a study of blood T cell repertoires in COVID-19. Background on the study: The origin of the acute and convalescent COVID-19 samples was the United States, Italy and Spain. The analysed material was cDNA or gDNA that came from T cells, B-cell-depleted T cells, or PBMCs.

In germline, CDR1 is MNHNS, CDR2 SASEGT. The CDR3 runs 14 residues. V shed 0 bases and J shed 1 base, with 6 bases lying between them. Original processing notes: Nucleated cell counts were estimated from reference gene primer amplification. Clones were read by immunoSEQ multiplex PCR, and TCRdb kept only the in-frame ones, dropping some. V and J calls and clone size are copied from that table; D and trimming were computed from the DNA. The sample lists 65,000 to 90,000 clones, about 79% occurring once. The sequence derives from a woman in her fifties or sixties with acute or convalescent COVID-19. Sequencing was done on a sample of peripheral blood. The chain carries TRBV6-1 and TRBJ2-5; D remains ambiguous. In DNA form, the CDR3 reads TGTGCCAGCAGTGAAGCGACTTTCCAAGAGACCCAGTACTTC. It specifies CASSEATFQETQYF.